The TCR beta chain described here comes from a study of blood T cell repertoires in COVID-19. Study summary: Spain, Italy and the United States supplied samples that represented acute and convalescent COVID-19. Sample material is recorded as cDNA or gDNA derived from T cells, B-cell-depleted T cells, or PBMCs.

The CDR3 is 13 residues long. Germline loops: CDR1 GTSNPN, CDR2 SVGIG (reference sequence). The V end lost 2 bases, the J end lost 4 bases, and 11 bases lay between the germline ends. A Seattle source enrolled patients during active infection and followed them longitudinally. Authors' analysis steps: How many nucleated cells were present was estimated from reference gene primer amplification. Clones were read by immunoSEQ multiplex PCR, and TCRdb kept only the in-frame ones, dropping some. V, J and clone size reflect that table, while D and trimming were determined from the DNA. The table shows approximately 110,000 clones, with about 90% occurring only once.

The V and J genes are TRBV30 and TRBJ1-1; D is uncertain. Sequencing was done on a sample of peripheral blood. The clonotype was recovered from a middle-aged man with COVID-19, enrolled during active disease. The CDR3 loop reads CAWSSDGLTEAFF. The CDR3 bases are TGTGCCTGGAGTTCCGACGGACTCACTGAAGCTTTCTTT.